A single sample gave rise to the 11 T cell receptor beta chains below, sequenced in a study of shared clonotypes between healthy human individuals. The protocol was immunoSEQ multiplex PCR, while the TCRdb copy is restricted to in-frame clones and leaves out a portion. This table has about 1 million clones, about 74% appearing once. Sequencing was performed on memory CD4+ T cells sorted from blood. Subset reported: CD45RA-negative fraction. Every receptor here comes from a man aged 18 to 30 in good health.

The chain combines TRBV5-1 with TRBJ1-1; tentative D call: TRBD1 (5 bases). This CDR3 has 14 amino acids. CDR1 and CDR2 from the germline V gene are SGHRS and YFSETQ. The germline V and J ends were trimmed by 4 bases and 3 bases, with 13 bases remaining between them. In nucleotides, the CDR3 is TGCGCCAGCAGCCTGGAGGGGTTGGACACTGAAGCTTTCTTT. Translated: CASSLEGLDTEAFF.

The V gene is TRBV30, the J gene TRBJ2-7, with D hard to call. The CDR3 has 14 residues. V lost 3 bases and J lost 5, with 17 bases in between. Germline CDR1 and CDR2: GTSNPN and SVGIG (reference sequence). DNA for the CDR3: TGTGCCTGGAGCCCCCTGGCGGCGTTAAACGAGCAGTACTTC. Translation: CAWSPLAALNEQYF.

The rearrangement links TRBV28 to TRBJ2-7, with TRBD1 matching over 8 bases. Germline loops: CDR1 MDHEN, CDR2 SYDVKM. The CDR3 is made up of 15 amino acids. J gave up 3 bases and V 3 bases, and 7 bases lay outside the gene matches. As DNA, the CDR3 is TGTGCCAGCAGTTTTTCCCGACAGGGGCGCTACGAGCAGTACTTC. It codes for CASSFSRQGRYEQYF.

V and J are TRBV30 and TRBJ1-1; 8 nucleotides line up with TRBD1. This CDR3 has 12 residues. Trimming took 4 bases from V and 4 from J; bases not matched to a gene: 2. The germline gives CDR1 GTSNPN, CDR2 SVGIG (reference sequence). The CDR3 nucleotides read TGTGCCTGGAAACAGGGGGGCACTGAAGCTTTCTTT. It codes for CAWKQGGTEAFF. Combining the CDR3 with reference TRBV30 and TRBJ1-1 gives the whole variable domain SQTIHQWPATLVQPVGSPLSLECTVEGTSNPNLYWYRQAAGRGLQLLFYSVGIGQISSEVPQNLSASRPQDRQFILSSKKLLLSDSGFYLCAWKQGGTEAFFGQGTRLTVV.

This rearrangement joins TRBV2 to TRBJ1-1, with D possibly being TRBD1 (6 bases). This CDR3 has 14 residues. The V gene lost 8 bases and the J gene lost 0 bases, with 13 bases spanning the gap. Germline lookup yields CDR1 SNHLY and CDR2 FYNNEI. The CDR3 bases are TGTGCCAGCCCACGGAGGGGGATGAACACTGAAGCTTTCTTT. Its translation: CASPRRGMNTEAFF.

V is TRBV19 and J is TRBJ2-1; unclear D gene. V lost 3 bases and J lost 3, with 12 bases in between. Germline values: CDR1 LNHDA, CDR2 SQIVND (reference sequence). The CDR3 consists of 15 residues. In DNA form, the CDR3 reads TGTGCCAGTAGTATTTCTGAGGTTTACTACAATGAGCAGTTCTTC. Translating it yields CASSISEVYYNEQFF.

This clone has just a few counts. The chain links TRBV7-2 to TRBJ1-5; D is perhaps TRBD1 (5 bases). CDR3 length equals 14 residues. The V gene lost 5 bases and the J gene lost 7 bases, with 15 bases spanning the gap. Germline CDR1 reads SGHTA; CDR2 reads FQGNSA. The CDR3 nucleotides are TGTGCCAGCAGCCGTGCAGGGCCTGGGCAGCCCCAGCATTTT. Amino acids: CASSRAGPGQPQHF.

This chain connects TRBV5-1 to TRBJ2-3; either TRBD1 or TRBD2 may fit D (6 bases each). Per the germline V gene, CDR1 is SGHRS and CDR2 is YFSETQ. CDR3 length equals 14 residues. The germline V and J ends were trimmed by 4 bases and 3 bases, with 12 bases remaining between them. The CDR3: CASSGVGGTDTQYF. The CDR3 DNA reads TGCGCCAGCAGCGGTGTAGGGGGGACAGATACGCAGTATTTT.

The V gene is TRBV7-9, the J gene TRBJ2-7; D is possibly TRBD2 (6 bases). CDR1 SEHNR and CDR2 FQNEAQ come from the germline V gene (reference sequence). This CDR3 has 16 residues. The V gene lost 0 bases and the J gene lost 3 bases, with 15 bases spanning the gap. CDR3 DNA sequence: TGTGCCAGCAGCTTAGCGGACGGCTTTAGCGGCTACGAGCAGTACTTC. This sequence encodes CASSLADGFSGYEQYF.

This chain joins TRBV27 and TRBJ2-3, with 13 bases fitting TRBD2. J lost 2 bases, V lost 8 bases, and 4 bases had no gene match. Germline CDR1 and CDR2: MNHEY and SMNVEV (reference sequence). This CDR3 spans 15 amino acids. The CDR3 DNA reads as TGTGCCAGCGGGGGACTAGCGGGAAACACAGATACGCAGTATTTT. This sequence encodes CASGGLAGNTDTQYF.

The chain employs TRBV5-1 and TRBJ2-7, with TRBD2 as a possible D gene (6 bases). Between the trimmed V and J ends, which lost 4 bases and 1 base, there was a span of 12 bases. This CDR3 contains 14 residues. CDR1 SGHRS and CDR2 YFSETQ come from the germline V gene. Written as DNA, the CDR3 is TGCGCCAGCAGCGACGCGGGACGGTCCTACGAGCAGTACTTC. Translated: CASSDAGRSYEQYF.